This T cell receptor beta chain was profiled in a study of T cells in women clearing cervical HPV infection. Sequenced by immunoSEQ multiplex PCR; TCRdb stores in-frame clones only, minus some. In all, the sample yields about 24,000 clones. CDR3 size: 13 residues. Germline lookup yields CDR1 SGHRS and CDR2 YFSETQ. The V end lost 3 bases, the J end lost 5 bases, and 12 bases lay between the germline ends. About this clone itself: The read gets to within 3 residues of the CDR3 end, and the germline J gene fills in the rest.

This chain joins TRBV5-1 and TRBJ2-7; D is perhaps TRBD2 (5 bases). This clonotype was sampled from a woman aged 18-70 years with a cervical HPV16 infection that either progressed to CIN3+ or cleared (not recorded which). Sequenced sample: blood buffy coat. This chain's CDR3 is CASSSNVGDEQYF. The sequenced part of the CDR3 DNA is TGCGCCAGCAGCTCTAACGTCGGGGACGAG.